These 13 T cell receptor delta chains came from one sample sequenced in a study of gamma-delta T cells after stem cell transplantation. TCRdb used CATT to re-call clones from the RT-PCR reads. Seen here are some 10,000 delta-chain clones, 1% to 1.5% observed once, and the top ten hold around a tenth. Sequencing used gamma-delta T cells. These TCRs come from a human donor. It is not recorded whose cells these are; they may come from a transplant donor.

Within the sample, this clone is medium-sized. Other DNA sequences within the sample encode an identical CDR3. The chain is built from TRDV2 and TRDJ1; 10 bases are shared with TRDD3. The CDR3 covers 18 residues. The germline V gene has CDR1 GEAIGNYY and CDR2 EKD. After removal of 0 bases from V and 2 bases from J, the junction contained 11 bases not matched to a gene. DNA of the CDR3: TGTGCCTGTGACACCGTAATGGGGGATACTCTGCTAACCGATAAACTCATCTTT. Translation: CACDTVMGDTLLTDKLIF.

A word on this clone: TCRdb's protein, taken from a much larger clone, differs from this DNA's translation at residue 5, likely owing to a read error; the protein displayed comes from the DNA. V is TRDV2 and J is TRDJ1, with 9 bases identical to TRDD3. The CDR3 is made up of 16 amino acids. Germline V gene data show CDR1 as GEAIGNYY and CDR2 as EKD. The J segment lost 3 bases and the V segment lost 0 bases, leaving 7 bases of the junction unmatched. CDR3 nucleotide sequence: TGTGCCTGTGACACCCTCAATACTGGGGGAGCCGATAAACTCATCTTT. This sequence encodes CACDTLNTGGADKLIF.

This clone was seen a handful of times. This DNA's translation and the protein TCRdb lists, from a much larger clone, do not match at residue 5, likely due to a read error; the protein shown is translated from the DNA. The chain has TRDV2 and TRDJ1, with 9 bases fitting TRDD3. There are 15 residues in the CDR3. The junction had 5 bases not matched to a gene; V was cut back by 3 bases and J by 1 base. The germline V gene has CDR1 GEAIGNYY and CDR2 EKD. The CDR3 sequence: CACDSLGDFTDKLIF. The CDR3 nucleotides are TGTGCCTGTGACTCACTGGGGGACTTCACCGATAAACTCATCTTT.

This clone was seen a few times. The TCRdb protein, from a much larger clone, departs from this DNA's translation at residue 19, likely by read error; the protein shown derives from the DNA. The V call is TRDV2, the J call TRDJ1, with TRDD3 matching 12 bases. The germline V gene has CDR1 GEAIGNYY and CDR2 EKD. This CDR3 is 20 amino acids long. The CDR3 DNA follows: TGTGCCTGTGACACCGCTACTGGGGGATACAATACCGCTAAGTGGGTCAAACTCACCTTT. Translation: CACDTATGGYNTAKWVKLTF.

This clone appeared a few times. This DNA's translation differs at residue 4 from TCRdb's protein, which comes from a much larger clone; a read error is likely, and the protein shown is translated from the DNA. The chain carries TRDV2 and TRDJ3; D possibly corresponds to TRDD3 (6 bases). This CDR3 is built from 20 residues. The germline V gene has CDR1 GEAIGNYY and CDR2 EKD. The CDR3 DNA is TGTGCCTGTGGCACCGGGGCTCTTGGGGGGAGCTCCTGGGACACCCGACAGATGTTTTTC. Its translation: CACGTGALGGSSWDTRQMFF.

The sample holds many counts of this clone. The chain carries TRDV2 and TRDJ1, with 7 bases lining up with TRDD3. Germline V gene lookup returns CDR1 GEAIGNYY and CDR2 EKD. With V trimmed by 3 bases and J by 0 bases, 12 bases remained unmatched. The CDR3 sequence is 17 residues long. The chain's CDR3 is CACDFVLEDTYTDKLIF. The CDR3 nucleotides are TGTGCCTGTGACTTCGTACTGGAGGATACGTACACCGATAAACTCATCTTT.

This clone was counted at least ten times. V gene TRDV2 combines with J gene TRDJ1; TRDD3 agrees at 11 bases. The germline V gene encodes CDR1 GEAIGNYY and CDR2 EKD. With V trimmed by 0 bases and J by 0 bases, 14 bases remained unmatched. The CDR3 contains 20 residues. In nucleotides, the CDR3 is TGTGCCTGTGACACCGTCGCAAATACTGGGGGATATCGGGACACCGATAAACTCATCTTT. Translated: CACDTVANTGGYRDTDKLIF.

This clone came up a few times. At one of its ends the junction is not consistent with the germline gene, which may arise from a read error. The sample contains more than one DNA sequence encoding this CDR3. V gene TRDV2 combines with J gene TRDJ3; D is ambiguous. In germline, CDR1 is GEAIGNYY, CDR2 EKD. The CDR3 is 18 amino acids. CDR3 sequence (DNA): TGTGCCCGTGACACTGTGCGGAGTAGGGACTGGGACACCCGACAGATGTTTTTC. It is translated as CARDTVRSRDWDTRQMFF.

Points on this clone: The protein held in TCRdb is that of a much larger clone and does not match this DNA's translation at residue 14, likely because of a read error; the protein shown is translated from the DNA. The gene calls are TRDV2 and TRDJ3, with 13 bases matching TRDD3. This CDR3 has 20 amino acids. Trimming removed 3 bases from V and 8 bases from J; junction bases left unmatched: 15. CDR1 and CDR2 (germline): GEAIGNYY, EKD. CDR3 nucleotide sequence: TGTGCCTGTGACTTTACTGGGGGATACGCATCGATATGGAACACCCGACAGATGTTTTTC. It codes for CACDFTGGYASIWNTRQMFF.

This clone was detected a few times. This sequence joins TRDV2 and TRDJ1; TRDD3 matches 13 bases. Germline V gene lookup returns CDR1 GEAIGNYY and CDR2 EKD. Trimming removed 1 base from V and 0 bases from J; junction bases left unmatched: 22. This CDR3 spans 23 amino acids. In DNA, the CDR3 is TGTGCCTGTGACACAGTTCCTAACCCTGTACTGGGGGATACGCCCTTGAACACCGATAAACTCATCTTT. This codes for CACDTVPNPVLGDTPLNTDKLIF.

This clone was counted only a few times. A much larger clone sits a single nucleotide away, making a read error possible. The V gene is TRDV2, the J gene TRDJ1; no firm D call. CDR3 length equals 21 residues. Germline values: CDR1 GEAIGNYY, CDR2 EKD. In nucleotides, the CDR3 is TGTGCCTGTGACACCGTCGCTCGGACTTACACAGCTAACCAGTACACCGATAAACCCATCTTT. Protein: CACDTVARTYTANQYTDKPIF.

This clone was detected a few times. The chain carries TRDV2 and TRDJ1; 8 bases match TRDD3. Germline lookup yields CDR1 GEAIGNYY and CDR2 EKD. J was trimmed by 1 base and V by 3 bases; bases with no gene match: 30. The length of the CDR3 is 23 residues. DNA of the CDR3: TGTGCCTGTGACCCCCTCGAGGGCGGGGGGGGTAGCGTACTGGGGGCCTCCACCGATAAACTCATCTTT. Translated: CACDPLEGGGGSVLGASTDKLIF.

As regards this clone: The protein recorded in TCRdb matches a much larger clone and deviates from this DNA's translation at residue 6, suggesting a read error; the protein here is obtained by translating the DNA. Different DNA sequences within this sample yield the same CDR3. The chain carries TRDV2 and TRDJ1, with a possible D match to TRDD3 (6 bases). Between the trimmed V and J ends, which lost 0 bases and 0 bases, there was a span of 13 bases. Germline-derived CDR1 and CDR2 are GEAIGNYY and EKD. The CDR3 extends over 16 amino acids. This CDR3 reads CACDTVGGRNTDKLIF. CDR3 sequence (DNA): TGTGCCTGTGACACCGTGGGGGGTCGAAACACCGATAAACTCATCTTT.